This T cell receptor beta chain was captured by sequencing in a study of blood T cell repertoires in COVID-19. Germline V CDR1 and CDR2: GTSNPN, SVGIG (reference sequence). The V end was cut by 0 bases, the J end by 10 bases, with 13 bases between. This CDR3 is built from 12 residues. Measured with immunoSEQ multiplex PCR; TCRdb has only the in-frame clones, and not every one. The repertoire holds some 150,000 clones, roughly 88% seen once, with approximately 16% in the top ten. The clonotype originates from a middle-aged man who had recovered from COVID-19. Sequenced input: PBMCs or T cells enriched from blood (not recorded which). The chain couples TRBV30 to TRBJ2-7; TRBD1 is a possible D gene (5 bases). The CDR3 here is CAWSVPRQGQYF. The DNA of the CDR3 is TGTGCCTGGAGTGTACCCCGGCAGGGACAGTACTTC.